These 24 T cell receptor beta chains share one sample of origin, sequenced in a study of T-cell memory formation after mild COVID-19. In TCRdb, the 5' RACE reads were re-called with MiXCR into one record per CDR3 protein. This sample carries around 200,000 distinct CDR3 sequences, around 9.1% of them seen once, and the ten largest clones take 3.5% to 4%. The sequencing input was PBMCs or a T cell subset sorted from them (not recorded which). The receptors stem from a man aged 18 to 29 who had mild COVID-19 (a few samples of this study predate the infection). Cell type and time point are not known.

This clonotype was observed a few times. In nucleotides, the CDR3 is TGTGCCAGCAGCTTAGAGAGGCGGGGCCGCCACAACAATGAGCAGTTCTTC. Translating gives CASSLERRGRHNNEQFF. The rearrangement joins TRBV7-6 to TRBJ2-1; possibly TRBD2 for D (6 bases). The CDR3 totals 17 residues. The germline V gene has CDR1 SGHVS and CDR2 FNYEAQ. Trimming removed 1 base from V and 5 bases from J, with 18 bases in between.

This clonotype was seen at least ten times. CDR3 residues: CASSNRGYGYTF. The CDR3 DNA reads as TGTGCCAGCAGTAACAGGGGCTATGGCTACACCTTC. This rearrangement joins TRBV12-3 or TRBV12-4 to TRBJ1-2; TRBD1 matches 7 bases. This CDR3 is built from 12 residues. The V segment lost 5 bases and the J segment 4 bases; nucleotides outside the gene matches: 1.

This clonotype has just a few counts. The chain combines TRBV20-1 with TRBJ1-2; 9 bases fit TRBD1. The CDR3 loop spans 12 amino acids. CDR1 and CDR2 from the germline V gene are DFQATT and SNEGSKA (reference sequence). The V segment lost 5 bases and the J segment 10 bases; nucleotides outside the gene matches: 8. DNA for the CDR3: TGCAGTGCTGCCGGGACAGGGCAGTCCTACACCTTC. The encoded protein is CSAAGTGQSYTF.

This clonotype was counted a few times. Written as DNA, the CDR3 is TGTGCCAGCGGGTTAGGAGCGGGACAGGGCCAAAACATTCAGTACTTC. The encoded protein is CASGLGAGQGQNIQYF. The chain is built from TRBV6-5 and TRBJ2-4; 9 positions match TRBD1. Germline V lookup: CDR1 MNHEY, CDR2 SVGAGI. CDR3 length equals 16 residues. The ends lost 8 bases at V and 5 bases at J; junction bases unmatched: 13.

The chain employs TRBV18 and TRBJ1-2; TRBD1 might be the D (5 bases). Germline V gives CDR1 KGHSH, CDR2 LQKENI. The V and J ends lost 5 bases and 3 bases respectively, with 13 bases between them. The CDR3 is 14 residues long. The CDR3 loop reads CASSESTAYYGYTF. The CDR3 coding sequence is TGTGCCAGCTCAGAGTCGACAGCCTACTATGGCTACACCTTC.

The chain is built from TRBV29-1 and TRBJ1-1; D is unresolved. The length of the CDR3 is 13 residues. V was clipped by 0 bases and J by 10 bases, with 15 bases between them. Per germline, CDR1 SQVTM and CDR2 ANQGSEA. CDR3 DNA sequence: TGCAGCGTTGAAGATCTTCCGAGGACGGGAGCTTTCTTT. This encodes CSVEDLPRTGAFF.

The V gene is TRBV24-1, the J gene TRBJ2-3; D remains unclear. The ends were cut back, 9 bases at V and 4 bases at J, with 10 bases in the middle. The length of the CDR3 is 12 residues. CDR1 and CDR2 from the germline V gene are KGHDR and SFDVKD. The CDR3 bases are TGTGCCACCGGTCTCGGATCAGATACGCAGTATTTT. Its protein product is CATGLGSDTQYF.

This clonotype was recorded a few times. DNA for the CDR3: TGTGCCAGCAGCTTGGTCCCGGCAGGGGCGTCCAGCGAGCAGTACTTC. It is translated as CASSLVPAGASSEQYF. V is TRBV5-5 and J is TRBJ2-7, with D perhaps matching TRBD1 (6 bases). The CDR3 has 16 amino acids. Germline V CDR1 and CDR2: SGHKS, YYEKEE (reference sequence). Between the trimmed V and J ends, which lost 0 bases and 6 bases, there was a span of 19 bases.

This clonotype occurred many times. The J gene is TRBJ2-3, the V gene TRBV27; D unclear. V was pared by 2 bases and J by 8 bases, with 11 bases between. The CDR3 spans 13 residues. Germline lookup yields CDR1 MNHEY and CDR2 SMNVEV (reference sequence). The DNA of the CDR3 is TGTGCCAGCAGTTTACTGGTCGAAGGTACGCAGTATTTT. It encodes CASSLLVEGTQYF.

In this sample, this clonotype turned up once. This clone may be a read error of a much larger clone one base away. The genes are TRBV5-1 and TRBJ2-1, with a weak D call TRBD1 (6 bases). The V gene's germline CDR1 is SGHRS and CDR2 YFSETQ. V was trimmed by 4 bases and J by 12 bases, leaving 14 bases between them. The CDR3 runs 12 residues. The CDR3 nucleotides are TGCGCCAGCAGCGGATCAGGGGACGGGCAGTTCTTC. This codes for CASSGSGDGQFF.

The chain has TRBV7-9 and TRBJ2-7; 9 nucleotides match TRBD1. The germline V gene has CDR1 SEHNR and CDR2 FQNEAQ (reference sequence). This CDR3 has 16 amino acids. J was trimmed by 1 base and V by 6 bases; bases with no gene match: 10. The CDR3 DNA reads as TGTGCCAGCAGTCCATCAGACAGGGGGGATTCCTACGAGCAGTACTTC. This encodes CASSPSDRGDSYEQYF.

This clonotype was recorded only once. This may arise from a read error, as a much more abundant clone is one base away. This chain links TRBV12-3 or TRBV12-4 with TRBJ2-5; 11 bases map to TRBD1. The CDR3 spans 13 residues. The CDR3 DNA reads as TGTGCCAGCAGGGACAGGGGGCAAGAGACCCGGTACTTC. Protein sequence: CASRDRGQETRYF.

The CDR3 here is CASSSRPEARGGYTF. CDR3 DNA: TGTGCCAGCAGTTCCCGCCCCGAAGCCCGGGGAGGCTACACCTTC. This rearrangement joins TRBV6-5 to TRBJ1-2, with no clear D. V was trimmed by 4 bases and J by 8 bases, leaving 20 bases between them. The CDR3 is 15 residues long. The germline gives CDR1 MNHEY, CDR2 SVGAGI.

This clonotype was picked up a small number of times. This chain connects TRBV12-3 or TRBV12-4 to TRBJ1-3; no clear D. The CDR3 covers 15 residues. The V and J ends lost 4 bases and 2 bases respectively, with 12 bases between them. The CDR3 DNA sequence: TGTGCCAGCAGTTCCGACCGAGGTGCTGGAAACACCATATATTTT. This sequence encodes CASSSDRGAGNTIYF.

The chain has TRBV10-3 and TRBJ2-2; 15 bases fit TRBD2. Looked up from germline, CDR1 is ENHRY and CDR2 is SYGVKD. The trim removed 10 bases at V and 4 bases at J, leaving 7 bases unmatched. The CDR3 spans 16 residues. The DNA of the CDR3 is TGTGCCACTCTTTCGGGACTAGCGGGGGGCACCGGGGAGCTGTTTTTT. The encoded protein is CATLSGLAGGTGELFF.

This chain joins TRBV4-2 and TRBJ2-3; 8 nucleotides line up with TRBD1. The trim removed 2 bases at V and 2 bases at J, leaving 6 bases unmatched. This CDR3 contains 16 residues. Germline V lookup: CDR1 LGHNA, CDR2 YNFKEQ. CDR3 sequence: CASSQTTGAYTDTQYF. The CDR3 region has the DNA TGTGCCAGCAGCCAAACGACAGGGGCTTACACAGATACGCAGTATTTT.

This clonotype was counted ten times or more. This sequence joins TRBV7-2 and TRBJ2-7, with 11 bases lining up with TRBD2. Germline CDR1 is SGHTA and CDR2 is FQGNSA. CDR3 length equals 13 residues. Trimming removed 8 bases from V and 4 bases from J; junction bases left unmatched: 4. The CDR3 sequence is CASGLAGGYEQYV. The DNA of the CDR3 is TGTGCCAGCGGGCTAGCGGGGGGATACGAGCAGTACGTC.

This clonotype was observed at least ten times. The CDR3 sequence: CSLRGVRDTQYF. CDR3 nucleotide sequence: TGCAGCCTTAGGGGGGTGAGGGATACGCAGTATTTT. V is TRBV29-1 and J is TRBJ2-3; tentatively, D is TRBD1 or TRBD2 (6 bases each). The germline V gene has CDR1 SQVTM and CDR2 ANQGSEA. The CDR3 sequence is 12 residues long. V was trimmed by 8 bases and J by 6 bases, leaving 15 bases between them.

The chain employs TRBV27 and TRBJ1-5; TRBD1 is a possible D gene (5 bases). The V gene lost 6 bases and the J gene lost 4 bases, with 10 bases spanning the gap. This CDR3 spans 13 amino acids. Per the germline V gene, CDR1 is MNHEY and CDR2 is SMNVEV (reference sequence). CDR3 sequence (DNA): TGTGCCAGCAGCCCGGGACGGAATCAGCCCCAGCATTTT. Translation gives CASSPGRNQPQHF.

This clonotype was detected a few times. The chain joins TRBV7-9 to TRBJ1-4, with no clear D. Germline CDR1 is SEHNR and CDR2 is FQNEAQ (reference sequence). The germline V and J ends were trimmed by 3 bases and 8 bases, with 10 bases remaining between them. This CDR3 spans 13 amino acids. CDR3 nucleotide sequence: TGTGCCAGCAGCTTCGAAAGAGGAGAAAAACTGTTTTTT. Residues: CASSFERGEKLFF.

This clonotype was counted ten times or more. This chain connects TRBV20-1 to TRBJ2-7; unclear D gene. Trimming removed 6 bases at V and 0 bases at J, with 12 bases between. Looked up from germline, CDR1 is DFQATT and CDR2 is SNEGSKA (reference sequence). The CDR3 totals 13 residues. This chain's CDR3 is CSALPRSSYEQYF. The CDR3 DNA sequence: TGCAGTGCGTTACCAAGGAGCTCCTACGAGCAGTACTTC.

The chain couples TRBV7-2 to TRBJ2-3, with D possibly being TRBD1 (6 bases). Trimming took 5 bases from V and 2 from J, leaving 14 bases between them. Germline CDR1 SGHTA, CDR2 FQGNSA. The CDR3 covers 15 residues. CDR3 loop: CASSRGHLNTDTQYF. CDR3 DNA sequence: TGTGCCAGCAGCCGGGGACACCTGAACACAGATACGCAGTATTTT.

This clonotype was picked up many times. The rearrangement uses TRBV20-1 and TRBJ2-1; D is perhaps TRBD1 (6 bases). Trimming cost V 2 bases and J 9 bases, with 17 bases left between them. Germline lookup yields CDR1 DFQATT and CDR2 SNEGSKA (reference sequence). The CDR3 is 14 amino acids. The CDR3 spells CSARFAQGTGEQFF. CDR3 nucleotide sequence: TGCAGTGCTAGATTTGCGCAGGGGACGGGTGAGCAGTTCTTC.

This clonotype occurred many times. The J gene is TRBJ2-3, the V gene TRBV25-1; no clear D gene. Trimming removed 5 bases at V and 5 bases at J, with 11 bases between. The CDR3 loop spans 13 amino acids. Germline assignment: CDR1 MGHDK and CDR2 SYGVNS. The CDR3 reads CASSLPQEDTQYF. The CDR3 DNA reads TGTGCCAGCAGTCTTCCCCAGGAAGATACGCAGTATTTT.